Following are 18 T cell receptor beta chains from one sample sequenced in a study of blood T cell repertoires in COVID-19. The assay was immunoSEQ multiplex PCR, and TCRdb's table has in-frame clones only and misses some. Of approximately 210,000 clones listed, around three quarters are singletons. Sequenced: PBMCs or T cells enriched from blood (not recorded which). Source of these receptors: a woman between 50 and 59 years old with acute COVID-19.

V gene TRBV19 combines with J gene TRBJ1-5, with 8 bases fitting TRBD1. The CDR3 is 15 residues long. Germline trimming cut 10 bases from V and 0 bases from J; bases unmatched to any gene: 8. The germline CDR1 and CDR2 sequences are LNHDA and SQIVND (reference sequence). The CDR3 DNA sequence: TGTGCCACCATGGGGGACAGGCCTAGCAATCAGCCCCAGCATTTT. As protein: CATMGDRPSNQPQHF.

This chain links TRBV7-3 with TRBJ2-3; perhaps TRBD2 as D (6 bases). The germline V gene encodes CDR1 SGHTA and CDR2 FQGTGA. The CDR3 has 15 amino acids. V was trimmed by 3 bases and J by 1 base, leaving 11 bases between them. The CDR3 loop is CASSFEGGGTDTQYF. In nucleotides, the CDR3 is TGTGCCAGCAGCTTCGAGGGAGGCGGCACAGATACGCAGTATTTT.

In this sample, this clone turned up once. The CDR3 sequence: CAWRILGADGYTF. The CDR3 DNA follows: TGTGCCTGGAGGATCCTGGGGGCCGATGGCTACACCTTC. The chain recombines TRBV30 with TRBJ1-2, with D maybe TRBD1 (6 bases). This CDR3 region has 13 residues. The germline gives CDR1 GTSNPN, CDR2 SVGIG (reference sequence). V was pared by 3 bases and J by 6 bases, with 14 bases between. Supplemented by reference TRBV30 and TRBJ1-2, the full variable domain reads SQTIHQWPATLVQPVGSPLSLECTVEGTSNPNLYWYRQAAGRGLQLLFYSVGIGQISSEVPQNLSASRPQDRQFILSSKKLLLSDSGFYLCAWRILGADGYTFGSGTRLTVV.

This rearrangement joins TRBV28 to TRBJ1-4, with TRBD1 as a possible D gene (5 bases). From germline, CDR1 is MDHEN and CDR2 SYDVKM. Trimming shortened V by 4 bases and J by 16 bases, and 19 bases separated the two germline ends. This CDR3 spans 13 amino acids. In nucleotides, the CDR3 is TGTGCCAGCAGTTGGGGCGCTGGACGCCAGGGGTTTTTT. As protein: CASSWGAGRQGFF.

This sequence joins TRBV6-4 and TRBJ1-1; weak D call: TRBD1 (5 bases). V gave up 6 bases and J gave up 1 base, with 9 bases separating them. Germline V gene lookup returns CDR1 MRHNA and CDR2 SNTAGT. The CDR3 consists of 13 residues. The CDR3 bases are TGTGCCAGCAGCGCCACAGGGAACACTGAAGCTTTCTTT. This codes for CASSATGNTEAFF.

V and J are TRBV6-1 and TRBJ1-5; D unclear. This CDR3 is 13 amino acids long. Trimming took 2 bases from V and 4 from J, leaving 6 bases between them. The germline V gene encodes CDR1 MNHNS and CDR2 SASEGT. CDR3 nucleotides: TGTGCCAGCAGTGAATCGTTGAATCAGCCCCAGCATTTT. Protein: CASSESLNQPQHF.

This CDR3 reads CASRGDRAATEAFF. CDR3 DNA: TGTGCCAGTAGGGGAGACAGGGCGGCCACTGAAGCTTTCTTT. J is TRBJ1-1 and V is TRBV19; 7 positions match TRBD1. V was clipped by 6 bases and J by 4 bases; unmatched bases: 8. The CDR3 runs to 14 residues. Germline-derived CDR1 and CDR2 are LNHDA and SQIVND (reference sequence).

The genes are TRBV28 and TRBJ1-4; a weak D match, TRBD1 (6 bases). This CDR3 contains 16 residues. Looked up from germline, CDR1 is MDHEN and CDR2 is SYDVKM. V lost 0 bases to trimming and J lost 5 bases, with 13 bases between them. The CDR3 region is CASSLWGARENEKLFF. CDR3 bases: TGTGCCAGCAGTTTATGGGGGGCTAGGGAGAATGAAAAACTGTTTTTT.

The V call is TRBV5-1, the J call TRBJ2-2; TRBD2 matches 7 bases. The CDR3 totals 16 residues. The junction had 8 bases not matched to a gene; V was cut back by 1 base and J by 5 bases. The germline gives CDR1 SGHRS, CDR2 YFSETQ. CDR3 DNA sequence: TGCGCCAGCAGCTTGCAGGGCGGGGGAGGAACCGGGGAGCTGTTTTTT. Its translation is CASSLQGGGGTGELFF.

The CDR3 DNA reads TGTGCCAGCACCCATCGGGGTGGCTACACCTTC. This gives the protein CASTHRGGYTF. The chain is built from TRBV28 and TRBJ1-2; no clear D gene. The germline V gene encodes CDR1 MDHEN and CDR2 SYDVKM. V lost 7 bases to trimming and J lost 7 bases, with 10 bases between them. The CDR3 consists of 11 residues.

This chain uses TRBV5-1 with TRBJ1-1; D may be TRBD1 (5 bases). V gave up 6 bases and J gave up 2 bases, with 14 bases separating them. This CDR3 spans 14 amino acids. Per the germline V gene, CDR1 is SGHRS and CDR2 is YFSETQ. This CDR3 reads CASKEGTYNTEAFF. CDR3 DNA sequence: TGCGCCAGCAAGGAGGGGACGTATAACACTGAAGCTTTCTTT.

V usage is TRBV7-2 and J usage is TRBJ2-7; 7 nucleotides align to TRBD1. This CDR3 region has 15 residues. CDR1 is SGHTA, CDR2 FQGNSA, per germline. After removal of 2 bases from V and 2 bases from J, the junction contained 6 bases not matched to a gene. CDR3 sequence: CASSLFETGTYEQYV. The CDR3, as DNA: TGTGCCAGCAGCTTATTCGAGACAGGGACCTACGAGCAGTACGTC.

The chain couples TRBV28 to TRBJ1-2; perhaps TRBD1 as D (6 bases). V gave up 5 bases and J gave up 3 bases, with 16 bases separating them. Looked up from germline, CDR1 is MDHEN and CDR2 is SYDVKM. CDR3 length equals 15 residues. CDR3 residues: CASSPSGEGDYGYTF. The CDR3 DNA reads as TGTGCCAGCAGTCCATCTGGCGAGGGGGACTATGGCTACACCTTC.

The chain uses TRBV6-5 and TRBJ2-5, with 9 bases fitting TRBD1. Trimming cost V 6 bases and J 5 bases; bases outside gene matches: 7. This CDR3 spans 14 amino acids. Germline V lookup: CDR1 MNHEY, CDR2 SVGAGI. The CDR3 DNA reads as TGTGCCAGCAGCGGGACAGGGCACCCGGAGACCCAGTACTTC. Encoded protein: CASSGTGHPETQYF.

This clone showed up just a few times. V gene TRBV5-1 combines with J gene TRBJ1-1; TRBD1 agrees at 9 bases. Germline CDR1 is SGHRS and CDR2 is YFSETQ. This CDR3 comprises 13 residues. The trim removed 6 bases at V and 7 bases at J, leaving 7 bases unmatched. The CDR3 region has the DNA TGCGCCAGCACCATACAGGGGGCTAATGAAGCTTTCTTT. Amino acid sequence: CASTIQGANEAFF.

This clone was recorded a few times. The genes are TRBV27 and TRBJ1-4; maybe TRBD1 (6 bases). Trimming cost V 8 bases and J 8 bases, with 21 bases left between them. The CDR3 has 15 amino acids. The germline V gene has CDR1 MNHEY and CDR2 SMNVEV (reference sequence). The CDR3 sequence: CASGLRGGIGEKLFF. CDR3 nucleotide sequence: TGTGCCAGCGGCCTGCGGGGGGGCATAGGAGAAAAACTGTTTTTT.

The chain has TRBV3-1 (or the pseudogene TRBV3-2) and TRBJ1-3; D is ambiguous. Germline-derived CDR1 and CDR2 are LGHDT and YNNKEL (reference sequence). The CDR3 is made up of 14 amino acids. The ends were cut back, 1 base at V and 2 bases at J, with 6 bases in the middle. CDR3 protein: CASSQGGAGNTIYF. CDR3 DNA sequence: TGTGCCAGCAGCCAAGGGGGAGCTGGAAACACCATATATTTT.

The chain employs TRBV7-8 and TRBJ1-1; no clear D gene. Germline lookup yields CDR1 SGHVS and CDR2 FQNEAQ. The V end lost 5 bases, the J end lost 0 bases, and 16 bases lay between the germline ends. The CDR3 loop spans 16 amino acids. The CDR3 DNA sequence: TGTGCCAGCAGCCCGAGGGAATCTCGGGTGAACACTGAAGCTTTCTTT. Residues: CASSPRESRVNTEAFF.